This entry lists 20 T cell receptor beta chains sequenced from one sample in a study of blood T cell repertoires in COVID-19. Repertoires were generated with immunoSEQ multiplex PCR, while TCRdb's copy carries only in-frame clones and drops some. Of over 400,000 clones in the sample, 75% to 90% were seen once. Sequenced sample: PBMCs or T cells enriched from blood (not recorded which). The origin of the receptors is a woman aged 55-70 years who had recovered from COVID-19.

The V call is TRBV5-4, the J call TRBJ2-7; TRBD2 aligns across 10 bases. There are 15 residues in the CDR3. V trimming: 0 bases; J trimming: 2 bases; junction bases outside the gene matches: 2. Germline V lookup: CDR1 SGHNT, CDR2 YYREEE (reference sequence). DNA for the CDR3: TGTGCCAGCAGCTTGGAGGGGACTAGCGCCTACGAGCAGTACTTC. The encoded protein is CASSLEGTSAYEQYF.

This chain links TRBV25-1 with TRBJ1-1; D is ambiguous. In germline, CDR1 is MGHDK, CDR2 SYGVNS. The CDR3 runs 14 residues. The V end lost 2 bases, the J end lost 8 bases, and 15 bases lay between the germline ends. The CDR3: CASSEVSPLEEAFF. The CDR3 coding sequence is TGTGCCAGCAGTGAAGTTTCCCCCCTCGAGGAAGCTTTCTTT.

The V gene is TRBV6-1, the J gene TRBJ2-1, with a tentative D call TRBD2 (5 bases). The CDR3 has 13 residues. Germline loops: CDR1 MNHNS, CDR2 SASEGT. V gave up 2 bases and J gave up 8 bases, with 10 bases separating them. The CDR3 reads CASSERGRDEQFF. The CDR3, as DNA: TGTGCCAGCAGTGAACGAGGGCGGGATGAGCAGTTCTTC.

The CDR3 spells CASSVLGGEAFF. CDR3 DNA: TGTGCCAGCAGCGTTTTGGGGGGGGAAGCTTTCTTT. The chain links TRBV12-3 or TRBV12-4 to TRBJ1-1; tentative D call: TRBD1 (5 bases). Trimming cost V 6 bases and J 8 bases, with 13 bases left between them. The CDR3 spans 12 residues.

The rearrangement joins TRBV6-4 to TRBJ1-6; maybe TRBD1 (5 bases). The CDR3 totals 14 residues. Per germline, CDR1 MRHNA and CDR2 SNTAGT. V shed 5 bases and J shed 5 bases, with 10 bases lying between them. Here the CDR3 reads CASSLQGNNSPLHF. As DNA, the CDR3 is TGTGCCAGCAGTCTGCAGGGTAATAATTCACCCCTCCACTTT.

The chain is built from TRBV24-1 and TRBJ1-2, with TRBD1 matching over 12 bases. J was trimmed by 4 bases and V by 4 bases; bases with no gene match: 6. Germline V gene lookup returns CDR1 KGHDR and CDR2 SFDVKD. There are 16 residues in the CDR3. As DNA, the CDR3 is TGTGCCACCAGTGACCCGTCGGGACAGGGGGCCTATGGCTACACCTTC. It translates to CATSDPSGQGAYGYTF.

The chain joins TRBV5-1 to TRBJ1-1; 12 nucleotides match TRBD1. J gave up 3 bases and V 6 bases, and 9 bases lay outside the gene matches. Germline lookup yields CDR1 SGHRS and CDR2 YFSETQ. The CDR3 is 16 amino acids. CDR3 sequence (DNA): TGCGCCAGCACTGTAGGGACAGGGGGCAGGGACACTGAAGCTTTCTTT. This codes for CASTVGTGGRDTEAFF.

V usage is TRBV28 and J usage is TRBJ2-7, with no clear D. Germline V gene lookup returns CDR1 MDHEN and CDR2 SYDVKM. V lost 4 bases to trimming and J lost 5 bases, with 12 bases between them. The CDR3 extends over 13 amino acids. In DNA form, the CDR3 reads TGTGCCAGCAGTTCGGGTTTCACGAACGAGCAGTACGTC. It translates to CASSSGFTNEQYV.

CDR3 bases: TGTGCCAGCAGTTGGCAGGGGGCTACTAATGAAAAACTGTTTTTT. Translated, it gives CASSWQGATNEKLFF. V and J are TRBV2 and TRBJ1-4, with 8 bases identical to TRBD1. Losses at the gene ends were 5 bases for V and 2 bases for J; bases not matched to a gene: 4. CDR1 and CDR2 (germline): SNHLY, FYNNEI. The CDR3 runs 15 residues.

The CDR3 spells CASSLLAGLSTDTQYF. CDR3 DNA sequence: TGTGCCAGCAGCTTACTAGCGGGACTAAGCACAGATACGCAGTATTTT. The V call is TRBV7-9, the J call TRBJ2-3; 9 bases are shared with TRBD2. The CDR3 runs to 16 residues. The germline V gene encodes CDR1 SEHNR and CDR2 FQNEAQ (reference sequence). The junction had 3 bases not matched to a gene; V was cut back by 2 bases and J by 0 bases.

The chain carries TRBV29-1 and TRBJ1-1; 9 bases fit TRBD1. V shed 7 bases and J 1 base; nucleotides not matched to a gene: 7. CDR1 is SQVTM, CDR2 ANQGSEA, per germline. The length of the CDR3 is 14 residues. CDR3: CSGRTGAWNTEAFF. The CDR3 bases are TGCAGCGGAAGGACAGGGGCATGGAACACTGAAGCTTTCTTT.

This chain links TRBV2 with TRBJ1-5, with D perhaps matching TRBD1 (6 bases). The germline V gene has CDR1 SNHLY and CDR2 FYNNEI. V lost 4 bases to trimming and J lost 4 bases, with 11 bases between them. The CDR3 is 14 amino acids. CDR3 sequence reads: CASSGGQVNQPQHF. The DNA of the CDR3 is TGTGCCAGCAGTGGGGGGCAGGTAAATCAGCCCCAGCATTTT. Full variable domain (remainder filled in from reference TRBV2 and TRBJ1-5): EPEVTQTPSHQVTQMGQEVILRCVPISNHLYFYWYRQILGQKVEFLVSFYNNEISEKSEIFDDQFSVERPDGSNFTLKIRSTKLEDSAMYFCASSGGQVNQPQHFGDGTRLSIL.

The CDR3 region has the DNA TGCGCCAGCAGCCAAGTTTACAGTCCCGAGACCCAGTACTTC. This encodes CASSQVYSPETQYF. The chain carries TRBV4-1 and TRBJ2-5; D is uncertain. This CDR3 is built from 14 residues. V lost 1 base and J 5 bases, leaving 11 bases between the germline ends. Looked up from germline, CDR1 is MGHRA and CDR2 is YSYEKL.

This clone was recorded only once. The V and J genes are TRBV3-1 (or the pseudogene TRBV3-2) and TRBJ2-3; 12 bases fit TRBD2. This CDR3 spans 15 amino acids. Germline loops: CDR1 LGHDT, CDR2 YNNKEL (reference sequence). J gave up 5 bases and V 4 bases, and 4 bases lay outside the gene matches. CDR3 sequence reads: CASSLSSGGVDTQYF. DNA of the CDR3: TGTGCCAGCAGCCTGTCTAGCGGGGGGGTAGATACGCAGTATTTT.

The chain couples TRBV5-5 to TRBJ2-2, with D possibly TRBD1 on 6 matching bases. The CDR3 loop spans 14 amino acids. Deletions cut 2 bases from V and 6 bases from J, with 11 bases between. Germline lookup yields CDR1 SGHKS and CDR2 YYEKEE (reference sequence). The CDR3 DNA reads TGTGCCAGCAGCTTTCCGGCAGGGGCCGGGGAGCTGTTTTTT. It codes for CASSFPAGAGELFF.

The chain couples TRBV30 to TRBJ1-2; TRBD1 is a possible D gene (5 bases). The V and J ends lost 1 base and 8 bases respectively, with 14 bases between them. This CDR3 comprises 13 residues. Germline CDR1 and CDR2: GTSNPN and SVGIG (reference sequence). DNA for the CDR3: TGTGCCTGGAGTGGGACACCTCCTTCGGGCTACACCTTC. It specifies CAWSGTPPSGYTF.

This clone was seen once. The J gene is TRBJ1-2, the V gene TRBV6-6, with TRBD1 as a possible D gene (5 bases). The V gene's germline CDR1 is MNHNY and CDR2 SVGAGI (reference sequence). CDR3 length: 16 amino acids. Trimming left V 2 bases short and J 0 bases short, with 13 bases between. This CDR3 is CASSYGQGPTNYGYTF. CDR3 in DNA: TGTGCCAGCAGTTACGGGCAGGGCCCTACTAACTATGGCTACACCTTC.

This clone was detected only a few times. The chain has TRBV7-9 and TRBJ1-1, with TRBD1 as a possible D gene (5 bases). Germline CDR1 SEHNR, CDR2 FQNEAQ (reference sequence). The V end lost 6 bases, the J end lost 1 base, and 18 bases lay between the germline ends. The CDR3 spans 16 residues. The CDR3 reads CASSTPRDFSNTEAFF. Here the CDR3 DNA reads TGTGCCAGCAGTACACCCAGGGACTTTTCGAACACTGAAGCTTTCTTT.

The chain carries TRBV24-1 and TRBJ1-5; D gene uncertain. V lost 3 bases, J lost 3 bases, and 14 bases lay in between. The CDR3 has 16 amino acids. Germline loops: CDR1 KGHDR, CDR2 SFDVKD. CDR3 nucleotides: TGTGCCACCAGTGATCCGAGGGTAGGCACCAATCAGCCCCAGCATTTT. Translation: CATSDPRVGTNQPQHF.

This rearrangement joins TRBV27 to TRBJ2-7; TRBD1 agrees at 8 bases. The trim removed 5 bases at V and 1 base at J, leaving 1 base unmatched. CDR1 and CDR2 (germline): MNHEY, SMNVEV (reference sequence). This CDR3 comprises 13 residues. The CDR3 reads CASSGQGSYEQYF. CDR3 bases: TGTGCCAGCAGTGGACAGGGATCCTACGAGCAGTACTTC.